This T cell receptor (beta chain) is from a study of cytomegalovirus exposure and HLA in healthy donors. Amplification used 60 Vbeta primers and 13 Jbeta primers. Using immunoSEQ multiplex PCR, the repertoire was profiled, and TCRdb retains in-frame clones only, with some absent. The sample lists approximately 100,000 clones, 70% to 80% occurring once. The V gene lost 0 bases and the J gene lost 4 bases, with 14 bases spanning the gap. Germline V CDR1 and CDR2: SGHRS, YFSETQ. CDR3 size: 16 residues. The chain joins TRBV5-1 to TRBJ2-1, with D perhaps TRBD1 (5 bases). The sequenced material came from PBMCs. This clonotype originated in a woman aged 40 to 49 in good health and CMV-seropositive. The CDR3 DNA follows: TGCGCCAGCAGCTTGGCAGGGCAGGCTGGTTACAATGAGCAGTTCTTC. Amino acid sequence: CASSLAGQAGYNEQFF.